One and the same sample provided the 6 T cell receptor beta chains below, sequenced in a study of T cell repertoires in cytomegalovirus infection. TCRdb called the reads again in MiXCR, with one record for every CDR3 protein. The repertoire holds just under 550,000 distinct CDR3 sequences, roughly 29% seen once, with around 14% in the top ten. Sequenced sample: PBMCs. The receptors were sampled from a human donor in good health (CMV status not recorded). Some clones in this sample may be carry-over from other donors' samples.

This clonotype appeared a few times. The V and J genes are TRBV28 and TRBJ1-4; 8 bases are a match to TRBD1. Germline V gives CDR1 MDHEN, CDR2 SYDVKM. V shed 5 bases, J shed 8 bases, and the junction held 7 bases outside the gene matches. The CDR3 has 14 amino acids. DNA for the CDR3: TGTGCCAGCAGTCGCGGACAGGGTCAAGAAAAACTGTTTTTT. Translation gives CASSRGQGQEKLFF. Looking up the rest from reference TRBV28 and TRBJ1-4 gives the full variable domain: DVKVTQSSRYLVKRTGEKVFLECVQDMDHENMFWYRQDPGLGLRLIYFSYDVKMKEKGDIPEGYSVSREKKERFSLILESASTNQTSMYLCASSRGQGQEKLFFGSGTQLSVL.

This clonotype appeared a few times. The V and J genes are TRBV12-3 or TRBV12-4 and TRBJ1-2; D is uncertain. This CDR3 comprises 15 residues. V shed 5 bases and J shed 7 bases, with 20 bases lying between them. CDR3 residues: CASSPRDLPGRGYTF. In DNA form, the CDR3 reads TGTGCCAGCAGTCCCCGGGATCTCCCTGGTCGTGGCTACACCTTC.

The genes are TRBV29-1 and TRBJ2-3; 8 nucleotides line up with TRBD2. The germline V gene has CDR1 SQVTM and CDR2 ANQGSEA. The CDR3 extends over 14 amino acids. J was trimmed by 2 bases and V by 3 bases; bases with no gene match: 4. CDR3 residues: CSVEWTSNTDTQYF. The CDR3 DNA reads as TGCAGCGTTGAGTGGACTAGCAACACAGATACGCAGTATTTT.

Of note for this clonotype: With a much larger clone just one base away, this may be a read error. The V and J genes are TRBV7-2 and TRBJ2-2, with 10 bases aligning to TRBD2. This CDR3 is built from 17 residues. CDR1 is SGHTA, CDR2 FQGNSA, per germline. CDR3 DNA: TGTGCCAGCACCATCTCGGAAGCGGGAGGGTCTCGGGGGGAGCAGTTTTTT. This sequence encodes CASTISEAGGSRGEQFF. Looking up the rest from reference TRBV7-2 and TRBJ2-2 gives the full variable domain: GAGVSQSPSNKVTEKGKDVELRCDPISGHTALYWYRQSLGQGLEFLIYFQGNSAPDKSGLPSDRFSAERTGGSVSTLTIQRTQQEDSAVYLCASTISEAGGSRGEQFFGEGSRLTVL.

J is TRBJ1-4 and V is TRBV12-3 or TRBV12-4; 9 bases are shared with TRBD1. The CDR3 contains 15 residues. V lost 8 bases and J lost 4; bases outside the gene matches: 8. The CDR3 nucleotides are TGTGCCAGCGCCCAAAGGGGACAGGGTAATGAAAAACTGTTTTTT. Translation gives CASAQRGQGNEKLFF.

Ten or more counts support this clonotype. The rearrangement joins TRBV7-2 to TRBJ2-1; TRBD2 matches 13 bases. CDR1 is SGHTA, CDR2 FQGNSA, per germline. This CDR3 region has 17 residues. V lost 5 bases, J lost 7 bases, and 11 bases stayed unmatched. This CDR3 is CASSPPGLAGVGNEQFF. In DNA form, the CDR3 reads TGTGCCAGCAGCCCTCCTGGACTAGCGGGAGTCGGGAATGAGCAGTTCTTC.